These T cell receptor beta chains were read from a single sample in a study of blood T cell repertoires in COVID-19. Data came from immunoSEQ multiplex PCR; TCRdb stores just in-frame clones and leaves some out. The sample consists of about 81,000 clones, about nine tenths of them appearing once. The sequencing sample was made of peripheral blood. Receptor source: a man in his 70s with active or convalescent COVID-19. Each CDR3 is given with its conserved first and last residue. D genes are given only for firm matches. The listing skips clone size in some rows; elsewhere it reads once, few, many or a size class.

CASSEGGRGRSPLHF	TGTGCCAGCAGTGAAGGAGGCAGGGGAAGATCACCCCTCCACTTT	-	-	TRBV25-1	TRBJ1-6
CSVEDRRTPNYGYTF	TGCAGCGTTGAAGATCGCAGGACACCTAACTATGGCTACACCTTC	-	-	TRBV29-1	TRBJ1-2
CASSYIGGDTEAFF	TGTGCCAGCAGTTACATCGGCGGAGACACTGAAGCTTTCTTT	-	-	TRBV6-2/TRBV6-3	TRBJ1-1
CSVGGVNQPQHF	TGCAGCGTTGGCGGAGTCAATCAGCCCCAGCATTTT	-	-	TRBV29-1	TRBJ1-5
CASSTGDRGRNSPLHF	TGTGCCAGCTCAACCGGGGACAGGGGGAGGAATTCACCCCTCCACTTT	-	TRBD1	TRBV18	TRBJ1-6
CASSYSEGSSVETQYF	TGTGCCAGCAGTTACTCGGAGGGAAGCAGCGTGGAGACCCAGTACTTC	-	-	TRBV6-5	TRBJ2-5
CASSQDFRTGGETQYF	TGTGCCAGCAGCCAAGATTTCAGGACAGGGGGGGAGACCCAGTACTTC	once	TRBD1	TRBV3-1/TRBV3-2	TRBJ2-5
CASRPGQGTYEQYF	TGTGCCAGCAGACCGGGACAGGGAACCTACGAGCAGTACTTC	few	TRBD1	TRBV2	TRBJ2-7
CASSLTGTGWDTIYF	TGTGCCAGCAGTTTAACCGGGACAGGGTGGGACACCATATATTTT	-	TRBD1	TRBV6-5	TRBJ1-3
CAISPQDEQYF	TGTGCCATCAGCCCTCAGGACGAGCAGTACTTC	-	-	TRBV10-3	TRBJ2-7
CASSFLGGVGNEQFF	TGTGCCAGCAGCTTTCTCGGGGGGGTTGGCAATGAGCAGTTCTTC	-	TRBD2	TRBV7-2	TRBJ2-1
CASSSIQGVHGYTF	TGTGCCAGCAGCTCGATACAGGGGGTCCATGGCTACACCTTC	-	TRBD1	TRBV11-2	TRBJ1-2
CASRSTGFYGYTF	TGTGCCAGCAGATCTACAGGGTTCTATGGCTACACCTTC	-	-	TRBV7-9	TRBJ1-2
CAISRDSNSPLHF	TGTGCCATCAGTAGGGACAGTAATTCACCCCTCCACTTT	-	TRBD1	TRBV10-3	TRBJ1-6
CASRGQGVQPQHF	TGTGCCAGCCGGGGACAGGGAGTTCAGCCCCAGCATTTT	-	TRBD1	TRBV27	TRBJ1-5
CASSYTGGKETQYF	TGTGCCAGCAGCTACACGGGGGGGAAAGAGACCCAGTACTTC	few	TRBD2	TRBV2	TRBJ2-5
CASSESGGWEKLFF	TGTGCCAGCAGTGAATCAGGGGGCTGGGAAAAACTGTTTTTT	-	TRBD1	TRBV25-1	TRBJ1-4
CAWDPGSGGWGTGELFF	TGTGCCTGGGACCCTGGGAGCGGGGGATGGGGCACCGGGGAGCTGTTTTTT	once	TRBD2	TRBV30	TRBJ2-2
CASSLGQVNYGYTF	TGTGCCAGCAGCTTGGGACAAGTAAACTATGGCTACACCTTC	-	-	TRBV5-6	TRBJ1-2
CASSGLALGKNIQYF	TGTGCCAGCAGCGGACTAGCGCTTGGCAAAAACATTCAGTACTTC	-	TRBD2	TRBV7-9	TRBJ2-4
CASSSRRAGLTDTQYF	TGTGCCAGCAGCTCCCGGCGGGCGGGGCTCACAGATACGCAGTATTTT	-	-	TRBV7-6	TRBJ2-3
CASRLAGYNEQFF	TGTGCCAGCCGACTAGCGGGTTACAATGAGCAGTTCTTC	-	TRBD2	TRBV27	TRBJ2-1
CASSQDIENNEQFF	TGTGCCAGCAGCCAAGATATCGAGAACAATGAGCAGTTCTTC	few	-	TRBV3-1/TRBV3-2	TRBJ2-1
CASSQDGQSATNEKLFF	TGTGCCAGCAGCCAAGACGGACAGAGTGCAACTAATGAAAAACTGTTTTTT	-	-	TRBV3-1/TRBV3-2	TRBJ1-4
CASSLIRGGVVSTEAFF	TGTGCCAGCAGCTTAATTCGGGGAGGTGTTGTGAGCACTGAAGCTTTCTTT	-	-	TRBV7-9	TRBJ1-1
CASRPQGTRTYSNQPQHF	TGTGCCAGCAGACCTCAGGGGACGCGAACGTATAGCAATCAGCCCCAGCATTTT	-	-	TRBV27	TRBJ1-5
CASSLEPWEKLFF	TGCGCCAGCAGCTTGGAGCCTTGGGAAAAACTGTTTTTT	-	-	TRBV5-1	TRBJ1-4
CATSSGGYSDEQFF	TGTGCCACCAGCAGCGGGGGATATTCGGATGAGCAGTTCTTC	-	-	TRBV15	TRBJ2-1
CASTPLPQGPNTGELFF	TGCGCCAGCACCCCCTTGCCCCAGGGCCCGAACACCGGGGAGCTGTTTTTT	-	-	TRBV5-1	TRBJ2-2
CASSLQGLNTEAFF	TGCGCCAGCAGCCTACAGGGACTGAACACTGAAGCTTTCTTT	once	-	TRBV4-3	TRBJ1-1
CASSQSQGYNQPQHF	TGCGCCAGCAGCCAGTCCCAGGGGTACAATCAGCCCCAGCATTTT	-	-	TRBV4-3	TRBJ1-5
CASSRQGWTGELFF	TGTGCCAGCAGTCGACAGGGCTGGACCGGGGAGCTGTTTTTT	once	TRBD1	TRBV27	TRBJ2-2
CASSLRVGEKLFF	TGTGCCAGTAGTTTACGGGTCGGTGAAAAACTGTTTTTT	-	-	TRBV19	TRBJ1-4
CASSQARPGNSPLHF	TGTGCCAGCAGCCAAGCCCGTCCCGGGAATTCACCCCTCCACTTT	-	-	TRBV14	TRBJ1-6
CASSLGGGTQETQYF	TGTGCCAGCAGCTTAGGGGGGGGGACTCAAGAGACCCAGTACTTC	-	TRBD2	TRBV11-1	TRBJ2-5
CASSVYRESTISGYTF	TGTGCCAGCAGCGTTTACCGGGAATCTACTATATCTGGCTACACCTTC	-	-	TRBV9	TRBJ1-2
CASSVEQGNSPLHF	TGTGCCAGCAGCGTAGAACAGGGGAACTCACCCCTCCACTTT	-	TRBD1	TRBV9	TRBJ1-6
CASGRGRWADTQYF	TGTGCCAGCGGAAGGGGGCGTTGGGCAGATACGCAGTATTTT	-	TRBD1	TRBV6-6	TRBJ2-3
CATSRDRVRGGTQYF	TGTGCCACCAGCAGAGATCGTGTAAGGGGCGGTACGCAGTATTTT	-	-	TRBV15	TRBJ2-3
CASSFFHRGEDTEAFF	TGTGCCAGCAGTTTCTTCCACAGGGGTGAGGACACTGAAGCTTTCTTT	-	TRBD1	TRBV28	TRBJ1-1
CASSLPRTGSQETQYF	TGTGCCAGCAGCTTACCCCGTACGGGGTCCCAAGAGACCCAGTACTTC	-	-	TRBV11-2	TRBJ2-5
CASSLAGGEETQYF	TGTGCCAGCAGTTTAGCGGGTGGGGAAGAGACCCAGTACTTC	-	-	TRBV27	TRBJ2-5